This T cell receptor beta chain was profiled in a study of cytomegalovirus exposure and HLA in healthy donors. With 60 Vbeta and 13 Jbeta primers, the PCR was carried out. Sequencing used immunoSEQ multiplex PCR; TCRdb keeps in-frame clones, though not all of them. The profile shows 160,000 or so clones, about three quarters of them singletons. Germline V CDR1 and CDR2: MDHEN, SYDVKM. V was cut by 4 bases and J by 8 bases, with 11 bases left in between. The CDR3 totals 13 residues. The origin of this receptor is a woman in her 30s in good health and CMV-seronegative. Input material: PBMCs. The chain links TRBV28 to TRBJ1-4; maybe TRBD1 (5 bases). The CDR3 DNA follows: TGTGCCAGCAGTTCGTTTGACAGAGAAAAACTGTTTTTT. Translated, it gives CASSSFDREKLFF.